This entry lists 16 T cell receptor beta chains sequenced from one sample in a study of shared clonotypes between healthy human individuals. This table comes from immunoSEQ multiplex PCR, and its TCRdb copy is limited to in-frame clones, with some not included. This repertoire shows 1.6 million or so clones, approximately 96% found once; its top ten account for over 1%. Sequencing was performed on naive CD4+ T cells sorted from blood. Specified subset: CD45RA+ positively selected. These TCRs come from a man aged 25 to 45 in good health.

The chain joins TRBV5-1 to TRBJ2-3; the D is unclear. Germline values: CDR1 SGHRS, CDR2 YFSETQ. CDR3 length: 16 amino acids. Trimming pared 0 bases from V and 4 bases from J, leaving 15 bases between. CDR3 DNA: TGCGCCAGCAGCTTGGTGTCTCCCGCTAGGCCAGATACGCAGTATTTT. It encodes CASSLVSPARPDTQYF.

This clone showed up just once. The rearrangement links TRBV6-5 to TRBJ2-3, with TRBD1 as a possible D gene (6 bases). Germline loops: CDR1 MNHEY, CDR2 SVGAGI. The CDR3 covers 12 residues. The germline V and J ends were trimmed by 11 bases and 0 bases, with 9 bases remaining between them. The CDR3 is CAATGSTDTQYF. In DNA, the CDR3 is TGTGCCGCTACAGGGAGCACAGATACGCAGTATTTT.

V usage is TRBV10-3 and J usage is TRBJ1-3, with 9 bases aligning to TRBD1. Trimming took 6 bases from V and 8 from J; bases not matched to a gene: 8. The CDR3 sequence is 14 residues long. CDR1 ENHRY and CDR2 SYGVKD come from the germline V gene. The DNA of the CDR3 is TGTGCCATCAGCACCGGGACAGGGCCTGACACCATATATTTT. As protein: CAISTGTGPDTIYF.

The chain has TRBV7-7 and TRBJ1-1; D unresolved. In germline, CDR1 is SSHAT, CDR2 FNYEAQ (reference sequence). The CDR3 totals 12 residues. The V end was cut by 5 bases, the J end by 5 bases, with 9 bases between. CDR3 loop: CASSPLGTEAFF. The DNA for the CDR3 is TGTGCCAGCAGCCCCCTGGGGACTGAAGCTTTCTTT.

The gene calls are TRBV28 and TRBJ1-2; no firm D call. This CDR3 is 13 amino acids long. V was trimmed by 9 bases and J by 4 bases, leaving 15 bases between them. Germline V CDR1 and CDR2: MDHEN, SYDVKM. CDR3 sequence reads: CASTPLVPYGYTF. CDR3 DNA sequence: TGTGCCAGTACCCCCCTGGTTCCCTATGGCTACACCTTC.

The chain joins TRBV6-6 to TRBJ2-7; D gene uncertain. The CDR3 is 14 amino acids. CDR1 MNHNY and CDR2 SVGAGI come from the germline V gene (reference sequence). V lost 4 bases to trimming and J lost 0 bases, with 10 bases between them. CDR3 coding DNA: TGTGCCAGCAGTTTTGGTAGTGCCTCCTACGAGCAGTACTTC. This encodes CASSFGSASYEQYF.

A word on this clone: The junction shows a germline mismatch at one end, possibly a read error. V gene TRBV5-6 combines with J gene TRBJ2-3, with D unclear. The CDR3 extends over 14 amino acids. Germline V gene lookup returns CDR1 SGHDT and CDR2 YYEEEE. Here the CDR3 reads CASSSWGSIDTQYF. The CDR3 region has the DNA TGTGCCAGCAGCTCCTGGGGTAGCATAGATACGCAGTATTTT.

The chain couples TRBV28 to TRBJ1-2; D remains unclear. The germline gives CDR1 MDHEN, CDR2 SYDVKM. This CDR3 contains 14 residues. Trimming cost V 5 bases and J 4 bases, with 14 bases left between them. CDR3: CASSELRLGYGYTF. As DNA, the CDR3 is TGTGCCAGCAGTGAACTGAGACTGGGCTATGGCTACACCTTC.

This rearrangement joins TRBV2 to TRBJ1-1; the D gene is possibly TRBD1 (6 bases). The germline V gene has CDR1 SNHLY and CDR2 FYNNEI. CDR3 length: 13 residues. V was pared by 8 bases and J by 3 bases, with 13 bases between. CDR3 DNA sequence: TGTGCCAGCTCCCGAGGGGGGGACACTGAAGCTTTCTTT. Translating gives CASSRGGDTEAFF.

The genes are TRBV7-8 and TRBJ2-7; D is perhaps TRBD2 (6 bases). The CDR3 is 15 amino acids. Trimming stripped 0 bases from V and 2 bases from J, with 11 bases between. The germline CDR1 and CDR2 sequences are SGHVS and FQNEAQ. In DNA form, the CDR3 reads TGTGCCAGCAGCTTAGCTTCCGGGAGTCCCTACGAGCAGTACTTC. This sequence encodes CASSLASGSPYEQYF. Full variable domain (rest looked up from reference TRBV7-8 and TRBJ2-7): GAGVSQSPRYKVAKRGQDVALRCDPISGHVSLFWYQQALGQGPEFLTYFQNEAQLDKSGLPSDRFFAERPEGSVSTLKIQRTQQEDSAVYLCASSLASGSPYEQYFGPGTRLTVT.

This clone appeared once. The chain recombines TRBV19 with TRBJ2-3, with 8 nucleotides matching TRBD2. From germline, CDR1 is LNHDA and CDR2 SQIVND (reference sequence). This CDR3 has 15 residues. The trim removed 4 bases at V and 5 bases at J, leaving 8 bases unmatched. CDR3 in DNA: TGTGCCAGTAGTACTTCTCCGGGGGGGGTAGATACGCAGTATTTT. Its protein is CASSTSPGGVDTQYF.

The rearrangement uses TRBV30 and TRBJ2-3, with D unclear. The CDR3 sequence is 11 residues long. Germline CDR1 and CDR2: GTSNPN and SVGIG (reference sequence). The V gene lost 5 bases and the J gene lost 4 bases, with 7 bases spanning the gap. CDR3 in amino acids: CAWGRSDTQYF. The DNA of the CDR3 is TGTGCCTGGGGCCGCTCAGATACGCAGTATTTT.

The rearrangement joins TRBV7-3 to TRBJ2-1; 9 bases match TRBD2. This CDR3 spans 15 amino acids. CDR1 is SGHTA, CDR2 FQGTGA, per germline. V shed 5 bases and J 1 base; nucleotides not matched to a gene: 3. The CDR3 is CASSKSGRSYNEQFF. CDR3 DNA: TGTGCCAGCAGCAAAAGCGGGAGGTCCTACAATGAGCAGTTCTTC. The full variable domain, rest sourced from reference TRBV7-3 and TRBJ2-1, is GAGVSQTPSNKVTEKGKYVELRCDPISGHTALYWYRQSLGQGPEFLIYFQGTGAADDSGLPNDRFFAVRPEGSVSTLKIQRTERGDSAVYLCASSKSGRSYNEQFFGPGTRLTVL.

DNA for the CDR3: TGTGCCAGTAGTATAAGGGCTAGGACTAGCGGGCGCACAGATACGCAGTATTTT. Protein product: CASSIRARTSGRTDTQYF. This sequence joins TRBV19 and TRBJ2-3, with 11 nucleotides matching TRBD2. CDR1 is LNHDA, CDR2 SQIVND, per germline (reference sequence). The CDR3 runs to 18 residues. The trim removed 2 bases at V and 1 base at J, leaving 8 bases unmatched.

The V gene is TRBV5-6, the J gene TRBJ1-2; D may be TRBD1 (5 bases). The V end lost 5 bases, the J end lost 6 bases, and 20 bases lay between the germline ends. CDR3 length: 15 residues. Germline V CDR1 and CDR2: SGHDT, YYEEEE. Written as DNA, the CDR3 is TGTGCCAGCAGTCTGGCCGCGGGGGTGAGGGATGGCTACACCTTC. Its protein product is CASSLAAGVRDGYTF.

V is TRBV27 and J is TRBJ2-2, with 8 bases aligning to TRBD2. This CDR3 region has 17 residues. V was clipped by 4 bases and J by 4 bases; unmatched bases: 11. CDR1 is MNHEY, CDR2 SMNVEV, per germline (reference sequence). CDR3 loop: CASSSRTSRTGTGELFF. The CDR3 DNA sequence: TGTGCCAGCAGTTCTCGGACTAGCCGGACGGGCACCGGGGAGCTGTTTTTT.